A single sample is the source of the 11 T cell receptor beta chains below, sequenced in a study of T cell clonality in common variable immunodeficiency. Repertoires were generated with immunoSEQ multiplex PCR, while TCRdb's copy carries only in-frame clones and drops some. This sample carries about 52,000 clones, none of them present only once. The source material was peripheral blood mononuclear cells. These receptors were taken from a person aged 18-70 years in good health.

The table lists this clone with many counts. The read stops 3 residues short of the end of the CDR3; the missing end is completed from the germline J gene. The chain employs TRBV19 and TRBJ2-1; the D gene is possibly TRBD1 (5 bases). CDR3 size: 14 residues. V was pared by 4 bases and J by 5 bases, with 12 bases between. Germline V gene lookup returns CDR1 LNHDA and CDR2 SQIVND (reference sequence). The CDR3 sequence is CASSRQKYDNEQFF. CDR3 DNA, as far as it was read: TGTGCCAGTAGTAGACAGAAATACGACAATGAG.

Only a few counts were recorded for this clone. The sequence runs out 3 residues before the end of the CDR3; the remainder is reconstructed from the germline J gene. J is TRBJ1-6 and V is TRBV7-9, with 7 bases lining up with TRBD1. This CDR3 is built from 14 residues. V was pared by 4 bases and J by 10 bases, with 7 bases of the junction left unmatched. Germline lookup yields CDR1 SEHNR and CDR2 FQNEAQ (reference sequence). The part of the CDR3 DNA that was read is TGTGCCAGCAGCTCGCGACAGGGAGGCTCACCC. As protein: CASSSRQGGSP. The CDR3 reads in full as CASSSRQGGSPLHF.

This clone was picked up a small number of times. Read sequence stops 3 residues before the CDR3 end, and the germline J gene provides the missing end. The V and J genes are TRBV4-2 and TRBJ2-7; D is perhaps TRBD1 (5 bases). Germline CDR1 is LGHNA and CDR2 is YNFKEQ. The V end was cut by 4 bases, the J end by 3 bases, with 13 bases between. This CDR3 comprises 14 residues. CDR3 DNA, as far as it was read: TGTGCCAGCAGCCCCCTCGGACAAAACTACGAG. This translates into CASSPLGQNYE. In full, the CDR3 is CASSPLGQNYEQYF.

As for this clone: This may be a read error: a much more frequent sequence differs by one nucleotide. The sequence runs out 3 residues before the end of the CDR3; the remainder is reconstructed from the germline J gene. V and J are TRBV7-9 and TRBJ2-1; D remains unclear. The germline V gene encodes CDR1 SEHNR and CDR2 FQNEAQ (reference sequence). The length of the CDR3 is 11 residues. The CDR3 sequence: CSSSLVDEQFF. The CDR3 bases that were read are TGTTCCAGCAGCTTAGTCGATGAG.

This clone appeared a few times. The read is 3 residues too short to cover the CDR3 end, so that end is filled in from the germline J gene. This chain joins TRBV5-1 and TRBJ2-2; 7 nucleotides match TRBD2. The CDR3 extends over 14 amino acids. The junction had 6 bases not matched to a gene; V was cut back by 6 bases and J by 4 bases. Germline values: CDR1 SGHRS, CDR2 YFSETQ. CDR3 sequence: CASTIGGVTGELFF. The CDR3 DNA, read in part, is TGCGCCAGCACGATTGGGGGGGTCACCGGGGAG.

This clone was seen ten or more times. The read ends 3 residues before the CDR3 terminus; that terminus is restored from the germline J gene. The J gene is TRBJ2-5, the V gene TRBV28; D possibly corresponds to TRBD2 (7 bases). Deletions cut 3 bases from V and 5 bases from J, with 16 bases between. Germline V gives CDR1 MDHEN, CDR2 SYDVKM. This CDR3 has 15 residues. The CDR3 bases that were read are TGTGCCAGCAGTTTCGCGGGGGCCACCCGGGAGACC. Amino acids: CASSFAGATRET. The whole CDR3 is CASSFAGATRETQYF.

This clone was seen a few times. The CDR3 is cut off 3 residues early in the read; its end comes from the germline J gene. The J gene is TRBJ2-1, the V gene TRBV5-1, with 15 bases aligning to TRBD2. V lost 3 bases and J lost 6; bases outside the gene matches: 7. CDR3 length: 17 residues. CDR1 is SGHRS, CDR2 YFSETQ, per germline. The DNA read from the CDR3 is TGCGCCAGCAGCTCGTTCGCGGGACTAGCGGGAGGCAATGAG. Translation gives CASSSFAGLAGGNE. The CDR3 as a whole reads CASSSFAGLAGGNEQFF.

This clone was counted ten times or more. Germline is not matched at one junction end, which may reflect a read error. The DNA read from the CDR3 is TGTGCCAGCAGTTTAACACCAGGGGCCCGGGAG. Amino acid sequence: CASSLTPGARE. The whole CDR3 reads CASSLTPGARELFF. The rearrangement links TRBV7-3 to TRBJ2-2, with a possible D match to TRBD1 (6 bases). The DNA ends 3 residues before the CDR3 does, and the rest of the CDR3 is filled in from the germline J gene. The CDR3 contains 14 residues. Germline assignment: CDR1 SGHTA and CDR2 FQGTGA.

This clone was detected ten times or more. From the germline J gene comes the end of the CDR3, since the read stops 3 residues before it. The chain combines TRBV7-8 with TRBJ2-4; 13 bases are a match to TRBD2. This CDR3 spans 13 amino acids. Germline-derived CDR1 and CDR2 are SGHVS and FQNEAQ. The DNA read from the CDR3 is TGTGCCAGCAGCAAAGGACTAGCGGGAGAT. Translation: CASSKGLAGD. The entire CDR3 protein is CASSKGLAGDQYF. The full variable domain, rest sourced from reference TRBV7-8 and TRBJ2-4, is GAGVSQSPRYKVAKRGQDVALRCDPISGHVSLFWYQQALGQGPEFLTYFQNEAQLDKSGLPSDRFFAERPEGSVSTLKIQRTQQEDSAVYLCASSKGLAGDQYFGAGTRLSVL.

The sample holds many counts of this clone. Sequencing ends 3 residues short of the CDR3 end; the germline J gene provides the rest. The chain has TRBV7-9 and TRBJ2-7, with 8 bases aligning to TRBD2. The CDR3 loop spans 15 amino acids. With 2 bases clipped from V and 5 bases from J, the junction kept 8 bases outside the gene matches. CDR1 is SEHNR, CDR2 FQNEAQ, per germline (reference sequence). CDR3 DNA (partial): TGTGCCAGCAGCTTATTCTCCAGCGGGAGTCACGAG. It translates to CASSLFSSGSHE. In full, the CDR3 reads CASSLFSSGSHEQYF. The entire variable domain, with the rest obtained from reference TRBV7-9 and TRBJ2-7, is as follows: DTGVSQNPRHKITKRGQNVTFRCDPISEHNRLYWYRQTLGQGPEFLTYFQNEAQLEKSRLLSDRFSAERPKGSFSTLEIQRTEQGDSAMYLCASSLFSSGSHEQYFGPGTRLTVT.

This clone was detected many times. The read terminates 3 residues ahead of where the CDR3 ends, so the germline J gene completes it. The rearrangement joins TRBV7-9 to TRBJ2-5; tentative D call: TRBD1 (8 bases). V was shortened by 5 bases and J by 5 bases, with 15 bases between the two germline ends. There are 14 residues in the CDR3. Germline V gives CDR1 SEHNR, CDR2 FQNEAQ (reference sequence). The sequenced CDR3 bases are TGTGCCAGCAGCCCAACAGGGGGAGGGGAGACC. Translating gives CASSPTGGGET. The entire CDR3 reads CASSPTGGGETQYF.